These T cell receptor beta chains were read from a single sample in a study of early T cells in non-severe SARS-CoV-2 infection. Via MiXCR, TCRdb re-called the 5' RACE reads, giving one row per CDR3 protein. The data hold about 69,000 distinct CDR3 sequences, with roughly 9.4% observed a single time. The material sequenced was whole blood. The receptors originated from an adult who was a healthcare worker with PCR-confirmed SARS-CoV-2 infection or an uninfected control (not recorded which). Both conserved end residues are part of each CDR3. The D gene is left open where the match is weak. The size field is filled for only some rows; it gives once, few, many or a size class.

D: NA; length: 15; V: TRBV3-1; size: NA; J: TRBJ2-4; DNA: TGTGCCAGCAGCCAAGGAGAGACACTGCGAAACATTCAGTACTTC; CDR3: CASSQGETLRNIQYF
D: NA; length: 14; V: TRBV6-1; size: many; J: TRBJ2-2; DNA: TGTGCCAGCAGTGGTGGGACCTACACCGGGGAGCTGTTTTTT; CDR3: CASSGGTYTGELFF
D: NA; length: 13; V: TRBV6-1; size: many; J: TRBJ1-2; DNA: TGTGCCAGCAGTGCTGGCGCTAACTATGGCTACACCTTC; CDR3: CASSAGANYGYTF
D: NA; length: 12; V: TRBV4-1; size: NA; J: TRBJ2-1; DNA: TGCGCCAGCAGCCCAGCGGATAATGAGCAGTTCTTC; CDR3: CASSPADNEQFF
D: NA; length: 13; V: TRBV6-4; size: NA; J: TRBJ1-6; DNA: TGTGCCAGCAGTGTTGACCGTGATTCACCCCTCCACTTT; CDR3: CASSVDRDSPLHF
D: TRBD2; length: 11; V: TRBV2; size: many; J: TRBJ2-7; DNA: TGTGCCAGCGCGGGGGGGTACGAGCAGTACTTC; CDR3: CASAGGYEQYF
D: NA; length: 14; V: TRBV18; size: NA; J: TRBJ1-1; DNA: TGTGCCAGCTCACCACGGTTAAGTGGATCTGAAGCTTTCTTT; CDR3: CASSPRLSGSEAFF
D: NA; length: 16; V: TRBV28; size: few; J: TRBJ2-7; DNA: TGTGCCAGCAGTTTAGTATCGGGGACGGGGTCCTACGAGCAGTACTTC; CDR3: CASSLVSGTGSYEQYF
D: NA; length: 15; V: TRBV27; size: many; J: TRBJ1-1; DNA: TGTGCCAGCAGTTCCCTGCCGGATTTGAACACTGAAGCTTTCTTT; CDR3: CASSSLPDLNTEAFF
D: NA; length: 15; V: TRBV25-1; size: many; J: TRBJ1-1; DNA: TGTGCCAGCAGTGGCCTCCCGGGGCGCAACACTGAAGCTTTCTTT; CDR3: CASSGLPGRNTEAFF
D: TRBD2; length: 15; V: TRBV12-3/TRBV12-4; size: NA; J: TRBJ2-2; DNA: TGTGCCAGCAAGGGGAGCGGGAGTCGGACCGGGGAGCTGTTTTTT; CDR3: CASKGSGSRTGELFF
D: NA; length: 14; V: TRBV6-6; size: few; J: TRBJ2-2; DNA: TGTGCCAGCAGTTACAGGGCGAACACCGGGGAGCTGTTTTTT; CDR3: CASSYRANTGELFF
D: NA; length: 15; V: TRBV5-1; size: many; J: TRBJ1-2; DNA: TGCGCCAGCAGCTTGGACGGGACTCCTAACTATGGCTACACCTTC; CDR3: CASSLDGTPNYGYTF
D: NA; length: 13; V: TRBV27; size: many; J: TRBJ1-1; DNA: TGTGCCAGCAGTTCAGGGATCGGCACTGAAGCTTTCTTT; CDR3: CASSSGIGTEAFF
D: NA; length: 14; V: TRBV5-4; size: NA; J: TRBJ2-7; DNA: TGTGCCAGCAGCCGTGAGATGGGGGCTCGAGAGCAGTACTTC; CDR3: CASSREMGAREQYF
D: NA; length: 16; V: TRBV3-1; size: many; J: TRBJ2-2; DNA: TGTGCCAGCAGCAAGTTGGGGACCGGCGCCCCCGGGGAGCTGTTTTTT; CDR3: CASSKLGTGAPGELFF
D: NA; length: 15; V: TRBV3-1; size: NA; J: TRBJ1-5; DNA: TGTGCCAGCAGGGTCAGAGGGCGTTGCAATCAGCCCCAGCATTTT; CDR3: CASRVRGRCNQPQHF
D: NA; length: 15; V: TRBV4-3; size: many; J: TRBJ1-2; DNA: TGCGCCAGCAGCCAAGATCGGCAGCCCTTCTATGGCTACACCTTC; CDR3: CASSQDRQPFYGYTF
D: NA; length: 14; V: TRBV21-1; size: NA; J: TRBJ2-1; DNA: TGTGCCAGCAGCAAATTAGCCTCCTACAATGAGCAGTTCTTC; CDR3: CASSKLASYNEQFF
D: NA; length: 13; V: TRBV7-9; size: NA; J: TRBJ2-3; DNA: TGTGCCAGCAATGAACAGGGCACAGATACGCAGTATTTT; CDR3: CASNEQGTDTQYF
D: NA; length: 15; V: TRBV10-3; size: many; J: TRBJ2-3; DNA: TGTGCCATCAGTGTTCAGGGGACTAGCACAGATACGCAGTATTTT; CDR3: CAISVQGTSTDTQYF
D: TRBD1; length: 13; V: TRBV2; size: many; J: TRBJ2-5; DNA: TGTGCCAGCAAATCCTCGACAGGGGATACCCAGTACTTC; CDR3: CASKSSTGDTQYF
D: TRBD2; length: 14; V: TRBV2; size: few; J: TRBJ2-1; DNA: TGTGCCAGCAAACGGGAGGGCCCTAGTTTTGAGCAGTTCTTC; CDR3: CASKREGPSFEQFF
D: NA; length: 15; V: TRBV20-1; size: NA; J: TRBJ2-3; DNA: TGCAGTGCCACCTCCAGGAGGGCGGACACAGATACGCAGTATTTT; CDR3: CSATSRRADTDTQYF
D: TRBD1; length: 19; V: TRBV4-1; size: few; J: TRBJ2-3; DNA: TGCGCCAGCAGCCAAGAGAGATTTGGGGACAGGGCTAGCACAGATACGCAGTATTTT; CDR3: CASSQERFGDRASTDTQYF
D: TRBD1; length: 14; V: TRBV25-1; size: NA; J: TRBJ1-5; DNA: TGTGCCAGCAGTGAAGGACAGGTCAATCAGCCCCAGCATTTT; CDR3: CASSEGQVNQPQHF
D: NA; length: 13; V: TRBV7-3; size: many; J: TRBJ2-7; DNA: TGTGCCAGCAGCTTGCTCGCGGGGCCCGAGCAGTACTTC; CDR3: CASSLLAGPEQYF
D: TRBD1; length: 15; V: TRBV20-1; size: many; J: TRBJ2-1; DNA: TGCAGTGCTAGGGGTGGGGACAGGGCGTTGTCGGAGCAGTTCTTC; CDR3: CSARGGDRALSEQFF
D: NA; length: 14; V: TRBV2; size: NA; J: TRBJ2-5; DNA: TGTGCCAGCAGTTCGGATCAGGGCCAAGAGACCCAGTACTTC; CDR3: CASSSDQGQETQYF
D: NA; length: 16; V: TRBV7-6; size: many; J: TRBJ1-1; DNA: TGTGCCAGCAGCCCAGCAGGAAGGGGCATGGACACTGAAGCTTTCTTT; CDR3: CASSPAGRGMDTEAFF
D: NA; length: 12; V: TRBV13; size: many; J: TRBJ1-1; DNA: TGTGCCAGCAGCTTTGGGAACACTGAAGCTTTCTTT; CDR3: CASSFGNTEAFF
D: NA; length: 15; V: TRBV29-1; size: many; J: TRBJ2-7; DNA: TGCAGCGTTGAAGAGACGGCGGGAAGGGACTACGAGCAGTACTTC; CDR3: CSVEETAGRDYEQYF
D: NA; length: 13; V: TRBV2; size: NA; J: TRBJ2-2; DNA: TGTGCCAGCAGTGTAGTGCCCTCCGGGGAGCTGTTTTTT; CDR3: CASSVVPSGELFF
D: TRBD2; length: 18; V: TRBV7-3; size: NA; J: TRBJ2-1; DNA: TGTGCCAGCAGCTTAACGGGGGCACTAGCGGGAGGGTACAATGAGCAGTTCTTC; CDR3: CASSLTGALAGGYNEQFF
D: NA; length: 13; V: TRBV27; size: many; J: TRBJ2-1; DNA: TGTGCCAGCAGTTCGGACTATGTCAATGAGCAGTTCTTC; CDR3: CASSSDYVNEQFF
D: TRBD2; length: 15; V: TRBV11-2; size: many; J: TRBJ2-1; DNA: TGTGCCAGCAGCTTGGAACTAGCGAAAGGCGATGAGCAGTTCTTC; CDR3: CASSLELAKGDEQFF
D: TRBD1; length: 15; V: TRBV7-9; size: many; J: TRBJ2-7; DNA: TGTGCCAGCAGCACCAGGACAGGGATGGTGGACGAGCAGTACTTC; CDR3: CASSTRTGMVDEQYF
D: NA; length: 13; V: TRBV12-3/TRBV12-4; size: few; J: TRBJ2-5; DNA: TGTGCCAGCAGTTTCTCGAGGGATGAGACCCAGTACTTC; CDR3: CASSFSRDETQYF
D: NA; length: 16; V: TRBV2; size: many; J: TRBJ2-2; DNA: TGTGCCAGCAGTGTCAAGCGGGCGACGAACACCGGGGAGCTGTTTTTT; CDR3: CASSVKRATNTGELFF
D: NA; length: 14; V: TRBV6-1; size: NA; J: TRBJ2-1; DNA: TGTGCCAGCATCTCCCAGGGGGGCTACAATGAGCAGTTCTTC; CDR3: CASISQGGYNEQFF
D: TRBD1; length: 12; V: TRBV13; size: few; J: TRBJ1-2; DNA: TGTGCCAGCAGCTCGACAGGGATCGGCTACACCTTC; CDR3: CASSSTGIGYTF
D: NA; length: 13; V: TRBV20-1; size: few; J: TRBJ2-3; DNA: TGCAGTGCCCATCCGAGGGGTACAGATACGCAGTATTTT; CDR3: CSAHPRGTDTQYF
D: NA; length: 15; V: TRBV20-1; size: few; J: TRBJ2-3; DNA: TGCAGTGCAACCGATGGACGTTCGAGCACAGATACGCAGTATTTT; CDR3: CSATDGRSSTDTQYF
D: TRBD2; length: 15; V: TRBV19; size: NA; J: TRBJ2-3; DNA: TGTGCCAGTAAGGCGGGCGGGAGTGGCGCAGATACGCAGTATTTT; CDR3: CASKAGGSGADTQYF
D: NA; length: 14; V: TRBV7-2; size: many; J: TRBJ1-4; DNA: TGTGCCAGCAGCTCCGACACGTTTAATGAAAAACTGTTTTTT; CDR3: CASSSDTFNEKLFF
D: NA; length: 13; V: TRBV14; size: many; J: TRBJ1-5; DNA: TGTGCCAGCAGCCAAGAAAGGGACCAGCCCCAGCATTTT; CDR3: CASSQERDQPQHF
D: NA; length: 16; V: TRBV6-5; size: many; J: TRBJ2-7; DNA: TGTGCCAGCAGCCCAGGGTGGGACTTAAGCTCCTACGAGCAGTACTTC; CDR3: CASSPGWDLSSYEQYF
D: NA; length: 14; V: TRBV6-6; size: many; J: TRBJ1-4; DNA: TGTGCCAGCACCAGAGGTCAGGGTAACGAAAAACTGTTTTTT; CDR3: CASTRGQGNEKLFF
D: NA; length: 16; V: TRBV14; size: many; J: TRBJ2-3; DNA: TGTGCCAGCAGCCAAGAGGAAGGGTGGGCCACAGATACGCAGTATTTT; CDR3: CASSQEEGWATDTQYF
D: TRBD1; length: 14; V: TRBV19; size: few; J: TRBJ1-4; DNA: TGTGCCAGTAGGGTGGGACAGCGAGATGAAAAACTGTTTTTT; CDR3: CASRVGQRDEKLFF
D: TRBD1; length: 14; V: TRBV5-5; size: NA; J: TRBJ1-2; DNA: TGTGCCAGCAGGTTGACAGGGGGCCCCTATGGCTACACCTTC; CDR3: CASRLTGGPYGYTF
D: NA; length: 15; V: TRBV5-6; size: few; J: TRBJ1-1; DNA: TGTGCCAGCAGCTTGGGGCTTCCTGGGAACACTGAAGCTTTCTTT; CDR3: CASSLGLPGNTEAFF
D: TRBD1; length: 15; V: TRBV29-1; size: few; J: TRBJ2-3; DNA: TGCAGCGTCCTCCGACAGGGGGCGCGTACAGATACGCAGTATTTT; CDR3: CSVLRQGARTDTQYF
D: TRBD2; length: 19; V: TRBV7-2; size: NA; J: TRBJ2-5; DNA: TGTGCCAGCAGCCTAAGGAGGTCCGTCGAGCGGGGGGTGTCAGAGACCCAGTACTTC; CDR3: CASSLRRSVERGVSETQYF